The clone carrying this T cell receptor beta chain turned up a few times. This sample was included in a study of blood T cell repertoires in COVID-19. Across the study: Whether acute or convalescent, the COVID-19 samples came from the United States, Italy and Spain.

How the authors handled the data: Estimation of nucleated cell counts relied on the amplification of reference gene primers. The table came from immunoSEQ multiplex PCR; TCRdb's copy has only in-frame clones and leaves some out. That table supplies the V and J calls and clone size; D and trimming were determined from the DNA. The data show some 290,000 clones, roughly nine tenths seen once. The CDR3 length is 15 residues. Germline V gives CDR1 MDHEN, CDR2 SYDVKM. Trimming pared 7 bases from V and 1 base from J, leaving 16 bases between. This chain links TRBV28 with TRBJ1-1; D remains ambiguous. The sequence was obtained from a man aged 18 to 35 with active or convalescent COVID-19. Sequencing was performed on peripheral blood. The CDR3 loop reads CASNRGYSENTEAFF. CDR3 nucleotides: TGTGCCAGCAATCGAGGGTACAGCGAGAACACTGAAGCTTTCTTT.